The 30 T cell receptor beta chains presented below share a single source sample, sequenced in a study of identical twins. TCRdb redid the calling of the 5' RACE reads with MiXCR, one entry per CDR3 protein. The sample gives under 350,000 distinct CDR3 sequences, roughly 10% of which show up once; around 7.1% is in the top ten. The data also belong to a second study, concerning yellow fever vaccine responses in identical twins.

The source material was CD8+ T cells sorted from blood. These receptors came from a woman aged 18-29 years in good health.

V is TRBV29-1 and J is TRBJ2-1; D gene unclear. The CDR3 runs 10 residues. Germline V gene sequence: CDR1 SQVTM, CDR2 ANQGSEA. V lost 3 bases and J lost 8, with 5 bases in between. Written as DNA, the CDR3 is TGCAGCGTTGAGCCGTATGAGCAGTTCTTC. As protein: CSVEPYEQFF.

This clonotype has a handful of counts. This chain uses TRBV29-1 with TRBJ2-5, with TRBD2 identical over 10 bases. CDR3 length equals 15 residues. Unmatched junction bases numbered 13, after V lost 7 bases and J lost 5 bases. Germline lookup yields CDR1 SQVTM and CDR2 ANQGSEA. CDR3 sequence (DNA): TGCAGCGCACCATCTAGCGGGGGCCGCGTCGAGACCCAGTACTTC. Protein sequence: CSAPSSGGRVETQYF.

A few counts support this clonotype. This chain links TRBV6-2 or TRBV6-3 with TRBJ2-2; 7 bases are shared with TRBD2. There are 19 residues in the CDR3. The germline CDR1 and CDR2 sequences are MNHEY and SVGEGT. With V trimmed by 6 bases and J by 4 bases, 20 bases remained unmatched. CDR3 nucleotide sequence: TGTGCCAGCAGCCGGACACACTTAATGGGGGGGGACCTCACCGGGGAGCTGTTTTTT. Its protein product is CASSRTHLMGGDLTGELFF.

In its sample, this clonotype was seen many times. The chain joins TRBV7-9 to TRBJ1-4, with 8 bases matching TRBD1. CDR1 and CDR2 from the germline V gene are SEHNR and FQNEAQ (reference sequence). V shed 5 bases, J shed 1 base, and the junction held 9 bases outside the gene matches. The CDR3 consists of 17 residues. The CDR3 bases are TGTGCCAGCAGCACCTCGGAGGACAGGGAAACTAATGAAAAACTGTTTTTT. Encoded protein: CASSTSEDRETNEKLFF.

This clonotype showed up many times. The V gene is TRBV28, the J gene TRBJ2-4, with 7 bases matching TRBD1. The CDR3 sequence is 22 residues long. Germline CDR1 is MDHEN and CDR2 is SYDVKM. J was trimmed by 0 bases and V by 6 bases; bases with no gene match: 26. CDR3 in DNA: TGTGCCAGCAGACTTCCGGGACAGAGCGCTAAAGTGGGAAAAGTAGCCAAAAACATTCAGTACTTC. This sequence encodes CASRLPGQSAKVGKVAKNIQYF.

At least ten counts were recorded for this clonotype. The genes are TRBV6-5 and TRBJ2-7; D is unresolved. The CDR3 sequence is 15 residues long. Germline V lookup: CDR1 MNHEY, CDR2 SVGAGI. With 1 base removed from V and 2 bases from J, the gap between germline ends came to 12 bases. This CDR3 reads CASSYFGGRPYEQYF. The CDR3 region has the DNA TGTGCCAGCAGTTACTTCGGTGGCAGACCCTACGAGCAGTACTTC.

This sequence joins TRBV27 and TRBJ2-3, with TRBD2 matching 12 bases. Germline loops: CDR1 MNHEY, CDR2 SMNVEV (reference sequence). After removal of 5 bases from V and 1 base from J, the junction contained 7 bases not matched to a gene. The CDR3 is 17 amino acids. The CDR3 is CASSTRWTSGGTDTQYF. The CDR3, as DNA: TGTGCCAGCAGTACTCGATGGACTAGCGGGGGCACAGATACGCAGTATTTT.

CDR3 in amino acids: CAWSVGRQETQYF. CDR3 coding DNA: TGTGCCTGGAGTGTAGGCAGGCAAGAGACCCAGTACTTC. The chain links TRBV30 to TRBJ2-5; D is ambiguous. Trimming pared 0 bases from V and 2 bases from J, leaving 7 bases between. This CDR3 has 13 amino acids. Per germline, CDR1 GTSNPN and CDR2 SVGIG (reference sequence). The whole variable domain, filled in from reference TRBV30 and TRBJ2-5, reads SQTIHQWPATLVQPVGSPLSLECTVEGTSNPNLYWYRQAAGRGLQLLFYSVGIGQISSEVPQNLSASRPQDRQFILSSKKLLLSDSGFYLCAWSVGRQETQYFGPGTRLLVL.

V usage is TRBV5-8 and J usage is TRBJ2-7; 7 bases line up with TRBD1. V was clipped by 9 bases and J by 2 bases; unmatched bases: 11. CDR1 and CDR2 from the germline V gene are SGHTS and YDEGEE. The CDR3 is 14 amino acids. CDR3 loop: CANPGQITPYEQYF. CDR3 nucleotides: TGTGCCAACCCGGGACAGATTACCCCCTACGAGCAGTACTTC.

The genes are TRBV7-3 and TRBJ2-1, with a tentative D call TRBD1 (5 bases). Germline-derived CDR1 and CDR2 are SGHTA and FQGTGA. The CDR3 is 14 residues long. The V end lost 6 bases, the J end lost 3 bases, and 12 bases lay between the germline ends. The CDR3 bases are TGTGCCAGCAGGACCTACGACAGCTACAATGAGCAGTTCTTC. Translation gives CASRTYDSYNEQFF.

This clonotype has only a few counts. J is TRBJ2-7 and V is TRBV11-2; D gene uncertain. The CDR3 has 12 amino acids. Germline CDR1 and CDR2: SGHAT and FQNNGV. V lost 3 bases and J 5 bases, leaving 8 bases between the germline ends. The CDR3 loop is CASSFPMDEQYF. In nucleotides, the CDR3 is TGTGCCAGCAGCTTCCCGATGGACGAGCAGTACTTC.

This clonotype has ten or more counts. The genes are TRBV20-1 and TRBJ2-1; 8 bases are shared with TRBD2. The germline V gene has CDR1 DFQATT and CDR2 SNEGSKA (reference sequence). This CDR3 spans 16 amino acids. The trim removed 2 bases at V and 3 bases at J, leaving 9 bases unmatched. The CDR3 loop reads CSARTSPGLDYNEQFF. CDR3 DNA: TGCAGTGCTAGAACTTCTCCGGGACTAGACTACAATGAGCAGTTCTTC.

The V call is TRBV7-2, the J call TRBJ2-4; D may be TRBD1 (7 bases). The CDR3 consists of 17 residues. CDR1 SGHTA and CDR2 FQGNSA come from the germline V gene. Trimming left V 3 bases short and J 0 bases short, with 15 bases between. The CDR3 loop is CASSFRWRDRAKNIQYF. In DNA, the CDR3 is TGTGCCAGCAGCTTTCGATGGCGGGACAGAGCCAAAAACATTCAGTACTTC.

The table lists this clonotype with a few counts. This chain's CDR3 is CASKETVMAGNEKLFF. CDR3 bases: TGTGCCAGCAAAGAGACAGTCATGGCGGGAAATGAAAAACTGTTTTTT. The chain employs TRBV4-2 and TRBJ1-4, with D perhaps matching TRBD1 (5 bases). The CDR3 runs 16 residues. Per the germline V gene, CDR1 is LGHNA and CDR2 is YNFKEQ. The germline V and J ends were trimmed by 7 bases and 5 bases, with 20 bases remaining between them.

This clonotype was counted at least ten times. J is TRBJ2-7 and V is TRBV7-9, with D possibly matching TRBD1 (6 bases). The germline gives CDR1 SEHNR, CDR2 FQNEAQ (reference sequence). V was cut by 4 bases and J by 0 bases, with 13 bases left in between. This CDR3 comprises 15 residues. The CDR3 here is CASSSDWTVSYEQYF. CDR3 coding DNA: TGTGCCAGCAGCTCAGACTGGACAGTCTCCTACGAGCAGTACTTC.

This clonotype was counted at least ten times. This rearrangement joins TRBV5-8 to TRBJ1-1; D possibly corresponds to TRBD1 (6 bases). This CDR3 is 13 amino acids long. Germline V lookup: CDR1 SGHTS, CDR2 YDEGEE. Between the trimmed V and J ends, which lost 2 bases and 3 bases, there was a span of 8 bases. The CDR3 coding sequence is TGTGCCAGCAGCTTCACAGGGTACACTGAAGCTTTCTTT. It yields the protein CASSFTGYTEAFF.

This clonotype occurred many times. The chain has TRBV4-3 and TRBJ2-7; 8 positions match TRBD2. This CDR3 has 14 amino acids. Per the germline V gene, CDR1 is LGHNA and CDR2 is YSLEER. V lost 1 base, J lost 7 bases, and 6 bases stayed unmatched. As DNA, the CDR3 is TGCGCCAGCAGCCAAGGGACTAGCACGGATGAGCAGTACTTC. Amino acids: CASSQGTSTDEQYF.

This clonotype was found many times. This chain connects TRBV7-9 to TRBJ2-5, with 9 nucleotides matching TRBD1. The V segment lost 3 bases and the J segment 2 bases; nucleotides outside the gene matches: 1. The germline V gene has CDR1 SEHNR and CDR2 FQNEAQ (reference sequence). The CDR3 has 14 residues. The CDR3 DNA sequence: TGTGCCAGCAGCTTGACAGGGGGACAAGAGACCCAGTACTTC. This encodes CASSLTGGQETQYF.

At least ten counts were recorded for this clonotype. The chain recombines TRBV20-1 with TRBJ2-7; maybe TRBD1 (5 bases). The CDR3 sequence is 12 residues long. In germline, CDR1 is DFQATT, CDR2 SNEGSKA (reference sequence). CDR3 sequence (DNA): TGCAGCGCCCCTGACAGTTCCTACGAGCAGTACTTC. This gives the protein CSAPDSSYEQYF.

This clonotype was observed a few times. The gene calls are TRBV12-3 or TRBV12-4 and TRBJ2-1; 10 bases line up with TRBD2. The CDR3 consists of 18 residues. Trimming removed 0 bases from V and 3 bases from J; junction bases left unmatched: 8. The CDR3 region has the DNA TGTGCCAGCAGTTTAGCCTTTTCTCCTAGCGGGGGCTACAATGAGCAGTTCTTC. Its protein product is CASSLAFSPSGGYNEQFF.

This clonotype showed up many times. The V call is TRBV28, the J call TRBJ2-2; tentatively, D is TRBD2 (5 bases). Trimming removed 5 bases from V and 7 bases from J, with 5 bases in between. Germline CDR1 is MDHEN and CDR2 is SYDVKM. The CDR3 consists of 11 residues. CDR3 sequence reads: CASSRGGELFF. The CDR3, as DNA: TGTGCCAGCAGTCGGGGCGGGGAGCTGTTTTTT.

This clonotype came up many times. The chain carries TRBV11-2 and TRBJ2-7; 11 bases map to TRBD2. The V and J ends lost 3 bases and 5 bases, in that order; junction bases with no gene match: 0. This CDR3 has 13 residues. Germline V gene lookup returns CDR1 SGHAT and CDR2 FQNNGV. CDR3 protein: CASSLTSGNEQYF. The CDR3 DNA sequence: TGTGCCAGCAGCTTGACTAGCGGGAACGAGCAGTACTTC.

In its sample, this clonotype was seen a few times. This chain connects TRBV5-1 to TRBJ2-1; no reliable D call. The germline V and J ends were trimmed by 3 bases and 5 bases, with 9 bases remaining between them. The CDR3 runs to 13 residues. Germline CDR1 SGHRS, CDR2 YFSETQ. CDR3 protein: CASSWLGDNEQFF. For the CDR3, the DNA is TGCGCCAGCAGCTGGCTAGGAGACAATGAGCAGTTCTTC.

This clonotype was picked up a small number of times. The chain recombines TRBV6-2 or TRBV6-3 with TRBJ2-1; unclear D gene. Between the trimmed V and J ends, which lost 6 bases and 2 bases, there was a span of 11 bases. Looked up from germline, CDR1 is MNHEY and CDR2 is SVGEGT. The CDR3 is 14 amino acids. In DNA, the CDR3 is TGTGCCAGCAGGGAGCTGGGCACCTACAATGAGCAGTTCTTC. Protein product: CASRELGTYNEQFF.

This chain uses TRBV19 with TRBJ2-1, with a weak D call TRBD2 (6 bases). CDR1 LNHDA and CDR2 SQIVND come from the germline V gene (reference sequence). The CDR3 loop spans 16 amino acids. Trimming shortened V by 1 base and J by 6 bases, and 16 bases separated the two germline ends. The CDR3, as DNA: TGTGCCAGTAGTATAGTGGGACTTTACGGGGGCAATGAGCAGTTCTTC. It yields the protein CASSIVGLYGGNEQFF.

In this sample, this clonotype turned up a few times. The CDR3 region is CASSTTSSAYNEQFF. CDR3 coding DNA: TGTGCCAGCAGTACGACTAGCTCTGCCTACAATGAGCAGTTCTTC. This rearrangement joins TRBV12-3 or TRBV12-4 to TRBJ2-1; 7 bases align to TRBD2. With 5 bases clipped from V and 2 bases from J, the junction kept 6 bases outside the gene matches. The CDR3 is made up of 15 amino acids.

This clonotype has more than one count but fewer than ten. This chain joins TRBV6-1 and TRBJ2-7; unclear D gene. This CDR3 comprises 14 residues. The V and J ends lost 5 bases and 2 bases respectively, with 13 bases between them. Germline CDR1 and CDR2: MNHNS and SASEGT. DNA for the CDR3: TGTGCCAGCAGTACCGCAGGTGGAGCCTACGAGCAGTACTTC. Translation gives CASSTAGGAYEQYF.

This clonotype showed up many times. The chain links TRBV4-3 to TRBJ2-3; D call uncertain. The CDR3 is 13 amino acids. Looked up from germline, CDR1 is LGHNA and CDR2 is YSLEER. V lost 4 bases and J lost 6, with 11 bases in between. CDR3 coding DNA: TGCGCCAGCAGCCCGATACTTACCGATACGCAGTATTTT. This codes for CASSPILTDTQYF.

CDR3 amino acids: CSARLAGDSDTQYF. The CDR3, as DNA: TGCAGTGCCCGACTAGCGGGAGATTCAGATACGCAGTATTTT. The chain recombines TRBV20-1 with TRBJ2-3, with TRBD2 matching 12 bases. CDR3 length: 14 amino acids. Trimming at V came to 6 bases and at J to 4 bases, leaving 5 bases not matched to a gene. Germline values: CDR1 DFQATT, CDR2 SNEGSKA (reference sequence).

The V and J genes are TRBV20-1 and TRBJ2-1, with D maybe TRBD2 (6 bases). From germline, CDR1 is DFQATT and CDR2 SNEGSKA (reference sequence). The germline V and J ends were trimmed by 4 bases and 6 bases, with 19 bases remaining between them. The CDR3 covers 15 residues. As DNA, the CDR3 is TGCAGTGCTATCTCAGGGTTGGTAGCGGCCAATGAGCAGTTCTTC. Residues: CSAISGLVAANEQFF.